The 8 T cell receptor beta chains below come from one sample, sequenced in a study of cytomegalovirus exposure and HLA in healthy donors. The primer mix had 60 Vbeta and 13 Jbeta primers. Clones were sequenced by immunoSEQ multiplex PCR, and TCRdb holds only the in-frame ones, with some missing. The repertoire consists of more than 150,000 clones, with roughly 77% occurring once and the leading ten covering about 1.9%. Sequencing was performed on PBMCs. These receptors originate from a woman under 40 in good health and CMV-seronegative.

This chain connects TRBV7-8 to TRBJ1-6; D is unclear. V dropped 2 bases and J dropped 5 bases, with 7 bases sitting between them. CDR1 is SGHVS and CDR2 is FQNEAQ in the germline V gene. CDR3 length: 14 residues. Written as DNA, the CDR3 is TGTGCCAGCAGCTTAAGTGCTAATAATTCACCCCTCCACTTT. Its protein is CASSLSANNSPLHF.

CDR3: CASSQWGGGPTDTQYF. The CDR3 DNA is TGCGCCAGCAGCCAATGGGGCGGGGGGCCCACAGATACGCAGTATTTT. The chain links TRBV4-1 to TRBJ2-3, with 8 bases aligning to TRBD2. Germline-derived CDR1 and CDR2 are MGHRA and YSYEKL. Trimming cost V 2 bases and J 2 bases; bases outside gene matches: 6. This CDR3 is built from 16 residues.

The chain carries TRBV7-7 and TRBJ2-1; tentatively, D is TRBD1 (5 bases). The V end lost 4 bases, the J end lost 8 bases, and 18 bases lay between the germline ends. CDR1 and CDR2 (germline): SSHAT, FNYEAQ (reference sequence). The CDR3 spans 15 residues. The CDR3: CASSSSSSGHHEQFF. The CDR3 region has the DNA TGTGCCAGCAGCTCATCCTCATCAGGGCACCATGAGCAGTTCTTC.

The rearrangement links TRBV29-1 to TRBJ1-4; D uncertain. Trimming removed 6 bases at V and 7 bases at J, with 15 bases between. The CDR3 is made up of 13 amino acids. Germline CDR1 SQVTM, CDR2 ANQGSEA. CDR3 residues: CSVGGANAEKLFF. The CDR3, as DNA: TGCAGCGTGGGAGGAGCTAATGCTGAAAAACTGTTTTTT.

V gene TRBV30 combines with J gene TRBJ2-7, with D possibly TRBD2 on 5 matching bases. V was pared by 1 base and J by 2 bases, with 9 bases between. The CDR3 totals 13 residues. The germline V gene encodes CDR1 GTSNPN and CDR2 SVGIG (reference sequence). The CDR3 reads CAWSGGITYEQYF. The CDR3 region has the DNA TGTGCCTGGAGTGGAGGGATTACCTACGAGCAGTACTTC. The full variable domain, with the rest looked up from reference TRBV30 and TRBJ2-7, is SQTIHQWPATLVQPVGSPLSLECTVEGTSNPNLYWYRQAAGRGLQLLFYSVGIGQISSEVPQNLSASRPQDRQFILSSKKLLLSDSGFYLCAWSGGITYEQYFGPGTRLTVT.

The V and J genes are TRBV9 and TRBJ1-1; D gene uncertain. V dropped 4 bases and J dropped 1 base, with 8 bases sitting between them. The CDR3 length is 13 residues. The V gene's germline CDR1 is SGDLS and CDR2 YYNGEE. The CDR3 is CASSFAGNTEAFF. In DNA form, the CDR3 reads TGTGCCAGCAGCTTCGCAGGGAACACTGAAGCTTTCTTT.

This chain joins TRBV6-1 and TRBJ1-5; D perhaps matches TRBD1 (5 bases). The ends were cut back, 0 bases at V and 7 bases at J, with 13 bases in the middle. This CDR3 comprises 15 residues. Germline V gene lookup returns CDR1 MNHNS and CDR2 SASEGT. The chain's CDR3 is CASSEAGGGSQPQHF. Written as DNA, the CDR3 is TGTGCCAGCAGTGAAGCGGGCGGGGGTAGCCAGCCCCAGCATTTT.

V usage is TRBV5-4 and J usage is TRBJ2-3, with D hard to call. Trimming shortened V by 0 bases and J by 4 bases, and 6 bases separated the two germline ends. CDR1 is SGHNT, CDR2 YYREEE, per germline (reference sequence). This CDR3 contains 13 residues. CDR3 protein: CASSLDQSDTQYF. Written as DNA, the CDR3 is TGTGCCAGCAGCTTGGACCAGTCAGATACGCAGTATTTT.